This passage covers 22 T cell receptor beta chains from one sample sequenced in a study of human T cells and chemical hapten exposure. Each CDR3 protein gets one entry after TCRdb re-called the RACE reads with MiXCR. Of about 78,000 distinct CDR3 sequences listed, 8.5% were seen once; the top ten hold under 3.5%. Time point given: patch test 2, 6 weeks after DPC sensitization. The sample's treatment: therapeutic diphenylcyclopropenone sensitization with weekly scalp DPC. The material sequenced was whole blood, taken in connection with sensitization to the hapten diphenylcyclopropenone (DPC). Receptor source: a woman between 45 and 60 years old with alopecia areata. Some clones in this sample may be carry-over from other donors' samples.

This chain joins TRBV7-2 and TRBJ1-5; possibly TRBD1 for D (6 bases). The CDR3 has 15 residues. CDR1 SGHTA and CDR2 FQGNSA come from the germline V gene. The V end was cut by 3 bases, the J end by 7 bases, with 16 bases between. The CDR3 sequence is CASSFVWAGEQPQHF. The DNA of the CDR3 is TGTGCCAGCAGCTTTGTTTGGGCAGGGGAGCAGCCCCAGCATTTT.

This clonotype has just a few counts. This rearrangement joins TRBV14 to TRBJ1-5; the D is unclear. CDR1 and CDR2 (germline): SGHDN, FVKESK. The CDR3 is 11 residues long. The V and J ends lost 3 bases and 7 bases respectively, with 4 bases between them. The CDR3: CASSHRQPQHF. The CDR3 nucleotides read TGTGCCAGCAGCCATCGACAGCCCCAGCATTTT.

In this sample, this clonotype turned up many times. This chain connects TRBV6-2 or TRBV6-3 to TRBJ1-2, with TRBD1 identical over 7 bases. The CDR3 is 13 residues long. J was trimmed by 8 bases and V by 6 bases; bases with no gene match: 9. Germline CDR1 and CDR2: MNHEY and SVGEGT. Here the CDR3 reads CASRSTGEIGYTF. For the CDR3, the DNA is TGTGCCAGCAGAAGTACAGGGGAAATCGGCTACACCTTC.

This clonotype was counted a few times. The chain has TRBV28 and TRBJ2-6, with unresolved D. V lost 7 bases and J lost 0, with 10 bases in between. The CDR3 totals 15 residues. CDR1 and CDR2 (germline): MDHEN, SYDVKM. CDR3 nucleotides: TGTGCCAGCACCCGACCGAGCTCTGGGGCCAACGTCCTGACTTTC. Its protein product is CASTRPSSGANVLTF.

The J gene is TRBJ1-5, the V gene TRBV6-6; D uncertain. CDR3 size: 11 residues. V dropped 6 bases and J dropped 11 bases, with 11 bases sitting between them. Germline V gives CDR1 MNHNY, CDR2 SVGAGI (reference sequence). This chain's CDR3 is CASSPSSAQHF. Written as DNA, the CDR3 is TGTGCCAGCAGCCCCTCAAGCGCCCAGCATTTT.

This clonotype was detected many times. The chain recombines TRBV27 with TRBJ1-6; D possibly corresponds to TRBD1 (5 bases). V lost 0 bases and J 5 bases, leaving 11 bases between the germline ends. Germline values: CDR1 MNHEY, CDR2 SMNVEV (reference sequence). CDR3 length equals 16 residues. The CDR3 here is CASSLSSGVNNSPLHF. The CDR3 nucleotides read TGTGCCAGCAGTTTATCATCGGGGGTGAATAATTCACCCCTCCACTTT.

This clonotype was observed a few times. CDR3 in amino acids: CASSYSFRGNTEAFF. DNA of the CDR3: TGTGCCAGCAGTTACTCTTTCAGGGGGAACACTGAAGCTTTCTTT. The chain recombines TRBV6-6 with TRBJ1-1, with D maybe TRBD1 (6 bases). From germline, CDR1 is MNHNY and CDR2 SVGAGI (reference sequence). Deletions cut 0 bases from V and 1 base from J, with 9 bases between. There are 15 residues in the CDR3.

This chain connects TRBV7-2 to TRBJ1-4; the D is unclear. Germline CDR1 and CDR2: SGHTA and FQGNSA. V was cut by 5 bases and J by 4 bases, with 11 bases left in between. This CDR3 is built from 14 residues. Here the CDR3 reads CASSPGRRNEKLFF. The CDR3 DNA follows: TGTGCCAGCAGCCCGGGGAGACGTAATGAAAAACTGTTTTTT. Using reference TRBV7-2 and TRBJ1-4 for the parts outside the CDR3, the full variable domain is GAGVSQSPSNKVTEKGKDVELRCDPISGHTALYWYRQSLGQGLEFLIYFQGNSAPDKSGLPSDRFSAERTGGSVSTLTIQRTQQEDSAVYLCASSPGRRNEKLFFGSGTQLSVL.

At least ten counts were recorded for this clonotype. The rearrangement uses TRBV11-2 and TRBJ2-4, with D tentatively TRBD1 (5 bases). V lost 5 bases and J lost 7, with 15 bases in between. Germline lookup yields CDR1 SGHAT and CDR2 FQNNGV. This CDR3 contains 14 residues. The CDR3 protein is CASSPPRVYNIQYF. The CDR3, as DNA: TGTGCCAGCAGCCCCCCCAGGGTTTATAACATTCAGTACTTC.

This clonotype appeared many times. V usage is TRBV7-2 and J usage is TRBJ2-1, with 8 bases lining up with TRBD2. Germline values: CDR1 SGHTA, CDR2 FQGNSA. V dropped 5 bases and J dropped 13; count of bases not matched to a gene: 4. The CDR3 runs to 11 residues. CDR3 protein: CASSGTSNQFF. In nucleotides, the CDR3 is TGTGCCAGCAGCGGGACTAGTAACCAGTTCTTC.

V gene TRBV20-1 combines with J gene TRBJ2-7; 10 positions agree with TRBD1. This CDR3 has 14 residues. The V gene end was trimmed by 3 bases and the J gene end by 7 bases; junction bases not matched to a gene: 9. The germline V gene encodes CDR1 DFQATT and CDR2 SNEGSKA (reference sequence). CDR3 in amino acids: CSARSTGGAYEQYF. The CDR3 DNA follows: TGCAGTGCTAGGTCGACAGGGGGCGCTTATGAGCAGTACTTC.

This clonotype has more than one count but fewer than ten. In DNA, the CDR3 is TGCAGTGCTCATACAGGGGGAGCCTGGGACAATCAGCCCCAGCATTTT. Its protein product is CSAHTGGAWDNQPQHF. The rearrangement links TRBV20-1 to TRBJ1-5; 8 nucleotides line up with TRBD1. The CDR3 contains 16 residues. Germline V gene sequence: CDR1 DFQATT, CDR2 SNEGSKA (reference sequence). Germline trimming cut 5 bases from V and 3 bases from J; bases unmatched to any gene: 12.

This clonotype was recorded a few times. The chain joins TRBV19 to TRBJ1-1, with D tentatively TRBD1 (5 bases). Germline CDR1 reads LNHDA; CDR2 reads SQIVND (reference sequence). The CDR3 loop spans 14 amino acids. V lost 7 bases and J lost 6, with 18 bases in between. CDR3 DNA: TGTGCCAGTAAAACCGACAGATTTAGCCCTGAAGCTTTCTTT. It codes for CASKTDRFSPEAFF.

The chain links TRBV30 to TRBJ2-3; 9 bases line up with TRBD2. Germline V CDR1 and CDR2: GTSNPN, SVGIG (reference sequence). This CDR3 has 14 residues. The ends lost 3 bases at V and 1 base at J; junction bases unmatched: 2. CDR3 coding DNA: TGTGCCTGGAGGAGGACTAGCGGCACAGATACGCAGTATTTT. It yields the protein CAWRRTSGTDTQYF. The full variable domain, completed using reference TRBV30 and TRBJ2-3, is SQTIHQWPATLVQPVGSPLSLECTVEGTSNPNLYWYRQAAGRGLQLLFYSVGIGQISSEVPQNLSASRPQDRQFILSSKKLLLSDSGFYLCAWRRTSGTDTQYFGPGTRLTVL.

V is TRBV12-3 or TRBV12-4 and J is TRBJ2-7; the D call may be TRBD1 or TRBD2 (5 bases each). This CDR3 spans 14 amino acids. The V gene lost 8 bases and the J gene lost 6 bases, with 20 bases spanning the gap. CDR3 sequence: CASSWRTTKAEQYF. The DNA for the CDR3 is TGTGCCAGCTCTTGGAGGACAACCAAGGCCGAGCAGTACTTC.

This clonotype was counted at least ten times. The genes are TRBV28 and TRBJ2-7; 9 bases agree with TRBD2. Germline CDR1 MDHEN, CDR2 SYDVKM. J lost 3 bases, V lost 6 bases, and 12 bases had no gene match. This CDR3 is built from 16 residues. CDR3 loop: CASRRTRTSAFYEQYF. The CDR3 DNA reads TGTGCCAGCAGGCGAACCCGGACTAGCGCGTTCTACGAGCAGTACTTC. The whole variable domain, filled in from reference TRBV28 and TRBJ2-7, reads DVKVTQSSRYLVKRTGEKVFLECVQDMDHENMFWYRQDPGLGLRLIYFSYDVKMKEKGDIPEGYSVSREKKERFSLILESASTNQTSMYLCASRRTRTSAFYEQYFGPGTRLTVT.

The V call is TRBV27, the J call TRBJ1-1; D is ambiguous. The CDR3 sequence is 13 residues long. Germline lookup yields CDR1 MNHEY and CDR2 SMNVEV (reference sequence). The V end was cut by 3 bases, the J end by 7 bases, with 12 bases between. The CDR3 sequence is CASSFGPDGEAFF. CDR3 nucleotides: TGTGCCAGCAGTTTTGGTCCCGACGGTGAAGCTTTCTTT.

The CDR3 is CASSPGDFTDTQYF. CDR3 nucleotides: TGTGCCAGCAGCCCTGGGGATTTCACAGATACGCAGTATTTT. V gene TRBV12-3 or TRBV12-4 combines with J gene TRBJ2-3; D unresolved. The CDR3 runs 14 residues. Trimming left V 6 bases short and J 2 bases short, with 12 bases between.

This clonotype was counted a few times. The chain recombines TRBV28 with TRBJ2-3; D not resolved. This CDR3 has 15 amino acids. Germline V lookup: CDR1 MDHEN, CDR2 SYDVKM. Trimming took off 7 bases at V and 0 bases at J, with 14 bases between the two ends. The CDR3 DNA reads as TGTGCCAGCACCCTACGGAGCACTAGCACAGATACGCAGTATTTT. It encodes CASTLRSTSTDTQYF.

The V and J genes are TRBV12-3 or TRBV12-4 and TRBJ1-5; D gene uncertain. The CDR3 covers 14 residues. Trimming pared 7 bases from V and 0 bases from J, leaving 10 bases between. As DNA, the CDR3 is TGTGCCAGCAAGCTAGGAGTTAGCAATCAGCCCCAGCATTTT. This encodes CASKLGVSNQPQHF.

Here the CDR3 reads CASSFGLAGGQNIQYF. The CDR3 region has the DNA TGTGCCAGCAGTTTTGGACTAGCGGGGGGTCAAAACATTCAGTACTTC. This rearrangement joins TRBV6-6 to TRBJ2-4, with TRBD2 identical over 14 bases. V lost 4 bases, J lost 5 bases, and 4 bases stayed unmatched. Germline V gives CDR1 MNHNY, CDR2 SVGAGI (reference sequence). The CDR3 spans 16 residues.

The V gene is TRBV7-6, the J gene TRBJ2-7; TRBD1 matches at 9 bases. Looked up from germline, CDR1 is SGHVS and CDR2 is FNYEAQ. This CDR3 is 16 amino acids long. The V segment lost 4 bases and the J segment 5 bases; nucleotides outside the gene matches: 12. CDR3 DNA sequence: TGTGCCAGCAGCTGGGGTACCGGGACAGGGAGCCACGAGCAGTACTTC. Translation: CASSWGTGTGSHEQYF.